The 4 T cell receptor beta chains listed next were all sequenced from one sample in a study of tumor-infiltrating lymphocytes in primary liver carcinoma. With a constant-region primer, TCR beta cDNA was made from approximately 510 ng of total RNA. Three rounds of nested multiplex PCR with slightly modified ARM-PCR produced TCR beta libraries. TRBV1-TRBV30 forward and Cbeta reverse primers drove the first two approximately 10-cycle rounds. One entry per CDR3 protein results from TCRdb running MiXCR on the multiplex PCR reads. The table lists about 330,000 distinct CDR3 sequences, about 65% of them singletons. Germline DNA was extracted too, while blood RNA derived from unsorted whole blood. Specimen: peripheral blood. Every receptor here comes from a man aged 40-55 years with primary liver carcinoma and hepatitis B virus infection.

The chain joins TRBV28 to TRBJ2-7; D remains unclear. V lost 6 bases and J 13 bases, leaving 22 bases between the germline ends. This CDR3 has 13 amino acids. Germline V gives CDR1 MDHEN, CDR2 SYDVKM. CDR3 bases: TGTGCCAGCAGCCCTTTACGTGGGTACGAGCGTTACTTC. It translates to CASSPLRGYERYF.

This clonotype was observed a handful of times. Here the CDR3 DNA reads TGTGCCAGCAGGAAATCAGGGGAGGCCAACGAGCAGTACTTC. Protein product: CASRKSGEANEQYF. The chain links TRBV6-2 or TRBV6-3 to TRBJ2-7; perhaps D is TRBD1 or TRBD2 (6 bases each). Trimming cost V 6 bases and J 5 bases, with 17 bases left between them. Germline loops: CDR1 MNHEY, CDR2 SVGEGT. The CDR3 contains 14 residues.

On this clonotype itself: Germline is not matched at one junction end, which may reflect a read error. The chain combines TRBV4-3 with TRBJ1-2; D may be TRBD1 (6 bases). The CDR3 totals 16 residues. Looked up from germline, CDR1 is LGHNA and CDR2 is YSLEER. CDR3 nucleotides: TGCGCCAGCACCCAGGGAGTGGCAGGGGTTAGCTATGACTACACCTTC. It specifies CASTQGVAGVSYDYTF.

This chain joins TRBV14 and TRBJ2-1, with a possible D match to TRBD2 (5 bases). The V gene lost 3 bases and the J gene lost 13 bases, with 16 bases spanning the gap. The CDR3 covers 13 residues. Germline CDR1 is SGHDN and CDR2 is FVKESK. CDR3 nucleotides: TGTGCCAGCAGCCATGGTGGAAGCGGACTTCAGTTCTTC. Its translation is CASSHGGSGLQFF.